The next 29 T cell receptor beta chains were all read from a single sample in a study of T-cell reconstitution after alpha-beta-depleted transplantation in children. The TCRbeta library incorporated unique molecular identifiers. Each CDR3 protein is one row after TCRdb ran MiXCR on the PCR reads. The sample comprises some 290,000 distinct CDR3 sequences, nearly 10% of which are singletons, and roughly 9.1% rests with the top ten. Material: PBMCs from the stem cell graft donor, obtained from the stem cell graft. These receptors came from a human donor who donated a stem cell graft to a child with SCID.

This clonotype was seen ten or more times. The chain links TRBV12-3 or TRBV12-4 to TRBJ2-2; D unclear. V was cut by 3 bases and J by 4 bases, with 6 bases left in between. The CDR3 spans 13 residues. In nucleotides, the CDR3 is TGTGCCAGCAGTTTCTTAGGCACCGGGGAGCTGTTTTTT. Protein product: CASSFLGTGELFF.

This clonotype was counted a few times. The CDR3 sequence: CASSQEWGRLNTGELFF. Written as DNA, the CDR3 is TGTGCCAGCAGCCAAGAATGGGGCAGGTTGAACACCGGGGAGCTGTTTTTT. This chain joins TRBV3-1 and TRBJ2-2; D is perhaps TRBD1 (5 bases). The CDR3 has 17 amino acids. CDR1 and CDR2 (germline): LGHDT, YNNKEL (reference sequence). Trimming cost V 0 bases and J 1 base, with 12 bases left between them.

This clonotype was counted only a few times. The rearrangement uses TRBV28 and TRBJ1-5; D gene ambiguous. The CDR3 loop spans 13 amino acids. Trimming pared 5 bases from V and 4 bases from J, leaving 9 bases between. Germline assignment: CDR1 MDHEN and CDR2 SYDVKM. CDR3 coding DNA: TGTGCCAGCAGTCCCCCCCCGAATCAGCCCCAGCATTTT. Its translation: CASSPPPNQPQHF. Filled out from reference TRBV28 and TRBJ1-5, the complete variable domain reads DVKVTQSSRYLVKRTGEKVFLECVQDMDHENMFWYRQDPGLGLRLIYFSYDVKMKEKGDIPEGYSVSREKKERFSLILESASTNQTSMYLCASSPPPNQPQHFGDGTRLSIL.

There are a few counts of this clonotype. The chain couples TRBV3-1 to TRBJ1-1; no clear D gene. V lost 1 base and J lost 6, with 6 bases in between. The CDR3 has 12 residues. Per germline, CDR1 LGHDT and CDR2 YNNKEL (reference sequence). The DNA for the CDR3 is TGTGCCAGCAGCCAAGTCTCCGCTGAAGCTTTCTTT. Its translation is CASSQVSAEAFF.

The rearrangement joins TRBV7-9 to TRBJ1-1; D uncertain. The germline V gene has CDR1 SEHNR and CDR2 FQNEAQ (reference sequence). The CDR3 loop spans 13 amino acids. Trimming took 0 bases from V and 12 from J, leaving 14 bases between them. This CDR3 reads CASSLAERPGPFF. The CDR3 DNA is TGTGCCAGCAGCTTAGCAGAACGGCCAGGCCCTTTCTTT.

This clonotype was seen a handful of times. V and J are TRBV4-1 and TRBJ1-5, with a tentative D call TRBD1 (5 bases). This CDR3 region has 14 residues. Germline-derived CDR1 and CDR2 are MGHRA and YSYEKL. The V and J ends lost 1 base and 6 bases respectively, with 10 bases between them. CDR3 loop: CASSQVAGIQPQHF. CDR3 coding DNA: TGCGCCAGCAGCCAAGTGGCAGGGATTCAGCCCCAGCATTTT.

This chain joins TRBV12-3 or TRBV12-4 and TRBJ2-2; TRBD1 might be the D (5 bases). The CDR3 has 17 amino acids. Trimming pared 6 bases from V and 6 bases from J, leaving 23 bases between. DNA of the CDR3: TGTGCCAGCAGGGGCCGGGCAGGGTCGGTGTATCCCGGGGAGCTGTTTTTT. It yields the protein CASRGRAGSVYPGELFF.

The table lists this clonotype with many counts. The chain employs TRBV12-3 or TRBV12-4 and TRBJ1-1; the match to TRBD1 covers 7 bases. Trimming removed 5 bases from V and 2 bases from J; junction bases left unmatched: 8. The CDR3 totals 15 residues. This CDR3 reads CASSAGQEPNTEAFF. Written as DNA, the CDR3 is TGTGCCAGCAGTGCAGGACAGGAACCCAACACTGAAGCTTTCTTT.

In this sample, this clonotype turned up a few times. This chain links TRBV4-1 with TRBJ2-5; D ambiguous. V lost 4 bases and J lost 3, with 12 bases in between. Germline CDR1 and CDR2: MGHRA and YSYEKL. The CDR3 covers 14 residues. The CDR3, as DNA: TGCGCCAGCAGCCTTAGACTCCTTGAAGAGACCCAGTACTTC. Protein product: CASSLRLLEETQYF.

This clonotype was observed a handful of times. This chain uses TRBV5-1 with TRBJ1-6; D unclear. This CDR3 contains 16 residues. Germline values: CDR1 SGHRS, CDR2 YFSETQ. V was trimmed by 0 bases and J by 8 bases, leaving 15 bases between them. CDR3 in amino acids: CASSLAGSPGDSPLHF. In DNA, the CDR3 is TGCGCCAGCAGCTTGGCCGGGTCGCCAGGCGATTCACCCCTCCACTTT.

The rearrangement joins TRBV6-1 to TRBJ1-1; maybe TRBD1 (6 bases). This CDR3 region has 16 residues. From germline, CDR1 is MNHNS and CDR2 SASEGT. The V and J ends lost 7 bases and 0 bases respectively, with 18 bases between them. CDR3 amino acids: CASITQGGGMNTEAFF. The CDR3 DNA follows: TGTGCCAGCATAACGCAAGGGGGTGGTATGAACACTGAAGCTTTCTTT.

This sequence joins TRBV6-1 and TRBJ1-5; 10 bases line up with TRBD1. In germline, CDR1 is MNHNS, CDR2 SASEGT. The CDR3 totals 15 residues. Trimming cost V 8 bases and J 4 bases; bases outside gene matches: 8. The CDR3 region has the DNA TGTGCCAGCGGGCCTCGGACAGGGGGGAATCAGCCCCAGCATTTT. The encoded protein is CASGPRTGGNQPQHF.

This clonotype was observed a few times. The chain uses TRBV20-1 and TRBJ2-1; TRBD2 matches at 14 bases. The CDR3 is 17 residues long. Germline CDR1 is DFQATT and CDR2 is SNEGSKA (reference sequence). V was pared by 3 bases and J by 7 bases, with 11 bases of the junction left unmatched. The CDR3 DNA is TGCAGTGCTAGGACTAGCGGGGGGGCCCGGGTTATGAATGAGCAGTTCTTC. Amino acid sequence: CSARTSGGARVMNEQFF.

This clonotype occurred a few times. The chain carries TRBV5-1 and TRBJ1-1; D gene ambiguous. Trimming took off 4 bases at V and 6 bases at J, with 10 bases between the two ends. Germline values: CDR1 SGHRS, CDR2 YFSETQ. The CDR3 is 12 residues long. CDR3 sequence reads: CASSPPGPEAFF. The DNA for the CDR3 is TGCGCCAGCAGCCCCCCGGGTCCTGAAGCTTTCTTT.

This clonotype was counted between two and nine times. The chain has TRBV18 and TRBJ2-1, with 9 bases lining up with TRBD1. This CDR3 contains 15 residues. Trimming cost V 3 bases and J 6 bases; bases outside gene matches: 6. The germline V gene encodes CDR1 KGHSH and CDR2 LQKENI. CDR3 residues: CASSPTGQGSNEQFF. The CDR3 DNA reads TGTGCCAGCTCACCTACGGGACAGGGATCCAATGAGCAGTTCTTC.

This chain uses TRBV12-3 or TRBV12-4 with TRBJ1-5; TRBD1 matches 10 bases. Trimming at V came to 6 bases and at J to 2 bases, leaving 4 bases not matched to a gene. The CDR3 covers 15 residues. The CDR3 here is CASRTGTGGNQPQHF. The CDR3 nucleotides are TGTGCCAGCAGAACCGGGACAGGGGGCAATCAGCCCCAGCATTTT.

This chain connects TRBV20-1 to TRBJ2-1; D uncertain. V gave up 3 bases and J gave up 4 bases, with 7 bases separating them. Germline CDR1 is DFQATT and CDR2 is SNEGSKA (reference sequence). The CDR3 sequence is 12 residues long. The CDR3 nucleotides read TGCAGTGCTAGCGGCGAATACAATGAGCAGTTCTTC. Protein: CSASGEYNEQFF.

This chain uses TRBV5-1 with TRBJ1-6, with D perhaps TRBD1 (6 bases). Germline V lookup: CDR1 SGHRS, CDR2 YFSETQ. This CDR3 contains 15 residues. The ends were cut back, 4 bases at V and 7 bases at J, with 15 bases in the middle. CDR3 in DNA: TGCGCCAGCAGCGGCAAGGGGGAGGAGAATTCACCCCTCCACTTT. It is translated as CASSGKGEENSPLHF.

The rearrangement links TRBV12-3 or TRBV12-4 to TRBJ2-2, with D possibly matching TRBD2 (5 bases). V dropped 5 bases and J dropped 7 bases, with 11 bases sitting between them. This CDR3 is built from 13 residues. The CDR3 protein is CASSLRRGGELFF. The DNA for the CDR3 is TGTGCCAGCAGTCTTCGACGGGGCGGGGAGCTGTTTTTT.

The table lists this clonotype with a few counts. The rearrangement links TRBV5-1 to TRBJ2-3; 15 nucleotides align to TRBD2. The J segment lost 1 base and the V segment lost 4 bases, leaving 4 bases of the junction unmatched. Germline loops: CDR1 SGHRS, CDR2 YFSETQ. The CDR3 has 17 amino acids. As DNA, the CDR3 is TGCGCCAGCAGCATGGGACTAGCGGGGGGCGGCACAGATACGCAGTATTTT. Amino acid sequence: CASSMGLAGGGTDTQYF. Together with reference TRBV5-1 and TRBJ2-3, the CDR3 gives the full variable domain: KAGVTQTPRYLIKTRGQQVTLSCSPISGHRSVSWYQQTPGQGLQFLFEYFSETQRNKGNFPGRFSGRQFSNSRSEMNVSTLELGDSALYLCASSMGLAGGGTDTQYFGPGTRLTVL.

As for this clonotype: Compared with germline, one end of the junction differs, possibly owing to a read error. CDR3 amino acids: CACSPIPSGGGGELFF. The CDR3, as DNA: TGTGCCTGCAGCCCAATCCCTAGCGGGGGGGGCGGGGAGCTGTTTTTT. The V and J genes are TRBV7-2 and TRBJ2-2; 12 bases map to TRBD2. This CDR3 has 16 amino acids. The germline V gene encodes CDR1 SGHTA and CDR2 FQGNSA.

The V gene is TRBV5-1, the J gene TRBJ2-3; D not certain. Germline lookup yields CDR1 SGHRS and CDR2 YFSETQ. This CDR3 has 15 amino acids. Trimming stripped 0 bases from V and 2 bases from J, with 10 bases between. The CDR3 reads CASSLGGHNTDTQYF. CDR3 in DNA: TGCGCCAGCAGCTTGGGGGGTCATAACACAGATACGCAGTATTTT.

V gene TRBV7-2 combines with J gene TRBJ1-6; no reliable D call. CDR1 SGHTA and CDR2 FQGNSA come from the germline V gene. The CDR3 totals 13 residues. V shed 1 base and J shed 6 bases, with 4 bases lying between them. The CDR3 DNA is TGTGCCAGCAGCTTAGTTCTTAATTCACCCCTCCACTTT. Translated: CASSLVLNSPLHF.

Many counts were recorded for this clonotype. This sequence joins TRBV2 and TRBJ2-7; the D gene is possibly TRBD1 (5 bases). Germline lookup yields CDR1 SNHLY and CDR2 FYNNEI. Trimming took off 10 bases at V and 2 bases at J, with 18 bases between the two ends. CDR3 length: 14 residues. CDR3 bases: TGTGCCAACTCAAGAGACAGTGTTACCTACGAGCAGTACTTC. This translates into CANSRDSVTYEQYF.

The chain is built from TRBV10-3 and TRBJ2-3, with D unclear. This CDR3 spans 17 amino acids. Germline values: CDR1 ENHRY, CDR2 SYGVKD. V lost 0 bases and J 2 bases, leaving 15 bases between the germline ends. In DNA form, the CDR3 reads TGTGCCATCAGTGAGTCGCTGACCATACAATCCACAGATACGCAGTATTTT. Translated: CAISESLTIQSTDTQYF.

This clonotype was counted many times. The rearrangement joins TRBV7-3 to TRBJ2-1; the D gene is possibly TRBD2 (6 bases). The V gene's germline CDR1 is SGHTA and CDR2 FQGTGA. V gave up 5 bases and J gave up 6 bases, with 14 bases separating them. This CDR3 is built from 14 residues. The CDR3 here is CASSPGLQGNEQFF. The CDR3 coding sequence is TGTGCCAGCAGCCCGGGACTGCAGGGCAATGAGCAGTTCTTC.

This clonotype was recorded a few times. The chain uses TRBV10-3 and TRBJ2-7; 15 bases match TRBD2. V was pared by 0 bases and J by 4 bases, with 7 bases of the junction left unmatched. CDR3 size: 18 residues. From germline, CDR1 is ENHRY and CDR2 SYGVKD. The CDR3 region has the DNA TGTGCCATCAGTGAGTCCGGGACTAGCGGGGGGAACGTGTACGAGCAGTACTTC. This codes for CAISESGTSGGNVYEQYF.

V is TRBV12-3 or TRBV12-4 and J is TRBJ2-7, with D possibly being TRBD1 or TRBD2 (7 bases each). The V gene lost 8 bases and the J gene lost 4 bases, with 15 bases spanning the gap. This CDR3 region has 13 residues. The CDR3 DNA follows: TGTGCCAGCCGGGAGGAGGGGGCGTACGAGCAGTACTTC. Its protein is CASREEGAYEQYF.

Many counts were recorded for this clonotype. The gene calls are TRBV12-3 or TRBV12-4 and TRBJ1-1; no firm D call. The V gene lost 3 bases and the J gene lost 6 bases, with 11 bases spanning the gap. CDR3 length equals 13 residues. In DNA, the CDR3 is TGTGCCAGCAGTTTGAACACAAAGGCTGAAGCTTTCTTT. The encoded protein is CASSLNTKAEAFF.